Sequencing of this TCR beta chain was carried out in a study of HIV-infected patients and healthy controls. TCRdb re-derived calls from the 5' RACE reads in MiXCR, one entry per CDR3 protein. Found here are approximately 64,000 distinct CDR3 sequences, around 21% of them singletons; the top ten hold about 1.5%. Between the trimmed V and J ends, which lost 3 bases and 6 bases, there was a span of 18 bases. The germline V gene encodes CDR1 SGHRS and CDR2 YFSETQ. The CDR3 covers 15 residues. This clonotype occurred many times. The V call is TRBV5-1, the J call TRBJ1-1, with D tentatively TRBD1 (5 bases). Sequencing was done on a sample of CD4+ T cells from blood. The sequence derives from a human donor in good health. In nucleotides, the CDR3 is TGCGCCAGCAGCTGGAGTGGACAACAAGGTTCTGAAGCTTTCTTT. This sequence encodes CASSWSGQQGSEAFF. The complete variable domain, with remaining parts taken from reference TRBV5-1 and TRBJ1-1, reads KAGVTQTPRYLIKTRGQQVTLSCSPISGHRSVSWYQQTPGQGLQFLFEYFSETQRNKGNFPGRFSGRQFSNSRSEMNVSTLELGDSALYLCASSWSGQQGSEAFFGQGTRLTVV.